Sequencing of this T cell receptor beta chain was carried out in a study of cytomegalovirus exposure and HLA in healthy donors. Study-wide results and limits: With further analysis later on, most CMV-associated TCR beta chains appeared HLA-restricted. Donor immune exposure was known only as CMV serostatus. Later analysis demonstrated an association between a missense DCLRE1C variant and TCR beta V- and J-gene trimming.

The donors (healthy individuals) were bone marrow donors. A note on this clone: The antigen remains unidentified.

Per germline, CDR1 MNHEY and CDR2 SVGAGI. This CDR3 comprises 13 residues. With V trimmed by 7 bases and J by 11 bases, 9 bases remained unmatched. 60 Vbeta and 13 Jbeta primers were used in PCR. Assay used: immunoSEQ multiplex PCR; TCRdb lists only in-frame clones, some missing. Of roughly 170,000 clones listed, roughly 80% are singletons. The chain has TRBV6-5 and TRBJ2-5; 11 bases agree with TRBD1. Sequenced material: PBMCs. This receptor was identified in a man aged 25 to 40 in good health and CMV-seronegative. CDR3 protein: CASTQGTGGWQYF. DNA for the CDR3: TGTGCCAGCACCCAGGGGACAGGGGGATGGCAGTACTTC.